This TCR beta chain was identified in a study of OX40 agonist ivuxolimab in advanced cancers. Across the study: Cancers in dose escalation were hepatocellular, melanoma, renal cell and head and neck. General observations from the study: Expanded clones belonging to CD8+ T cells outnumbered, on average, those of CD4+.

In germline, CDR1 is GTSNPN, CDR2 SVGIG (reference sequence). The CDR3 runs 14 residues. V shed 0 bases and J shed 2 bases, with 8 bases lying between them. A remark on this clone: Its target is not known.

The table came from immunoSEQ multiplex PCR; TCRdb's copy has only in-frame clones and leaves some out. Of about 63,000 clones listed, roughly 76% are singletons. V and J are TRBV30 and TRBJ1-5; no clear D. This clonotype originated in an adult with an advanced solid tumor such as melanoma, head and neck, liver or kidney cancer. Source: CD4+ or CD8+ T cells sorted from blood, taken in a trial of the OX40 agonist ivuxolimab. Written as DNA, the CDR3 is TGTGCCTGGAGTGTACAGCGAGGCAATCAGCCCCAGCATTTT. Protein sequence: CAWSVQRGNQPQHF.